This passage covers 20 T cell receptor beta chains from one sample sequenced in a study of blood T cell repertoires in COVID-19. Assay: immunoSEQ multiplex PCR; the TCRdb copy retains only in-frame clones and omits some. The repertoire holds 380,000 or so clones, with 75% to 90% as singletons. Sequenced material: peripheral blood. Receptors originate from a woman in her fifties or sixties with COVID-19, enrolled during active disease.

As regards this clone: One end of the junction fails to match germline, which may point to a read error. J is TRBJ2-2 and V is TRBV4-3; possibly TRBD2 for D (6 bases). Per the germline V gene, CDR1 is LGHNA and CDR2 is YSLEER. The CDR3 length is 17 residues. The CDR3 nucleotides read TGCGCCAGCAGTCAAGGGATGGGACTGATAAACACCGGGGAGCTGTTTTTT. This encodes CASSQGMGLINTGELFF.

The CDR3 coding sequence is TGTGCCAGCAGCTTCGGAGGCAGGGGAGAGACCCAGTACTTC. It yields the protein CASSFGGRGETQYF. The J gene is TRBJ2-5, the V gene TRBV7-9; possible D gene TRBD1, 6 bases. The V end lost 3 bases, the J end lost 4 bases, and 12 bases lay between the germline ends. This CDR3 is 14 amino acids long. Germline CDR1 is SEHNR and CDR2 is FQNEAQ (reference sequence).

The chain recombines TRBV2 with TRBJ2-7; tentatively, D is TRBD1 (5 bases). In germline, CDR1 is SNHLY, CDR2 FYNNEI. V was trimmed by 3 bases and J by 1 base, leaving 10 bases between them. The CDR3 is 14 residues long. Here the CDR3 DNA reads TGTGCCAGCAGTGACCAGGGTGGGTCCTACGAGCAGTACTTC. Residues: CASSDQGGSYEQYF. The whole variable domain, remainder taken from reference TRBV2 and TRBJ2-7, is EPEVTQTPSHQVTQMGQEVILRCVPISNHLYFYWYRQILGQKVEFLVSFYNNEISEKSEIFDDQFSVERPDGSNFTLKIRSTKLEDSAMYFCASSDQGGSYEQYFGPGTRLTVT.

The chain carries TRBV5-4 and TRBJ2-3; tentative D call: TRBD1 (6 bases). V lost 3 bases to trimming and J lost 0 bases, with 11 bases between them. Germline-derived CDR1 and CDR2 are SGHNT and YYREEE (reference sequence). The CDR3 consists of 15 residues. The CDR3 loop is CASSWGQGSTDTQYF. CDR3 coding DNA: TGTGCCAGCAGCTGGGGACAAGGGAGCACAGATACGCAGTATTTT.

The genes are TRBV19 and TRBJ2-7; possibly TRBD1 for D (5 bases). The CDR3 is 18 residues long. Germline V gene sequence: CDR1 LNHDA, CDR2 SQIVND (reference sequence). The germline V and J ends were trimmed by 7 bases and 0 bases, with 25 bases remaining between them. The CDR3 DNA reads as TGTGCCAGTACCTTCCCTCCCTCTAGGGCAGGGATCTCCTACGAGCAGTACTTC. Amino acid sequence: CASTFPPSRAGISYEQYF.

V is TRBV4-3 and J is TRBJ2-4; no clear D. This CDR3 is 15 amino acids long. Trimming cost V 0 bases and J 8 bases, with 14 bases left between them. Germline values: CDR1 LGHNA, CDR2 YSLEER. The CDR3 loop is CASSQDSVVRDIQYF. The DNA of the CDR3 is TGCGCCAGCAGCCAAGACTCGGTCGTTCGCGACATTCAGTACTTC.

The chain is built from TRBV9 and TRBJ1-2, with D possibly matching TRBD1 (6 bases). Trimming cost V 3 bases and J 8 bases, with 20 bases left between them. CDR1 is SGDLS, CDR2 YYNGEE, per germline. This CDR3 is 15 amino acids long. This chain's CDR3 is CASSERVSGAGGYTF. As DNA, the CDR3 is TGTGCCAGCAGCGAGAGGGTCTCAGGGGCTGGGGGCTACACCTTC.

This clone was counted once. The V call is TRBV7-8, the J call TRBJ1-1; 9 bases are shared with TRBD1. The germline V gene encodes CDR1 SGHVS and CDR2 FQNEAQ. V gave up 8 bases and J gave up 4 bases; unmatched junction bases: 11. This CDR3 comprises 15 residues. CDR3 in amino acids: CASGHSGTGRTEAFF. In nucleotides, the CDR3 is TGTGCCAGCGGGCACTCCGGGACAGGGCGCACTGAAGCTTTCTTT.

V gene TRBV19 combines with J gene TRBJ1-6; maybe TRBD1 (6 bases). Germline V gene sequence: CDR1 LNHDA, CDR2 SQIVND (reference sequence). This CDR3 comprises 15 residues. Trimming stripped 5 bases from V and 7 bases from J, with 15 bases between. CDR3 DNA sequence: TGTGCCAGTAGTCTCCTTGGGGGCCCGAATTCACCCCTCCACTTT. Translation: CASSLLGGPNSPLHF.

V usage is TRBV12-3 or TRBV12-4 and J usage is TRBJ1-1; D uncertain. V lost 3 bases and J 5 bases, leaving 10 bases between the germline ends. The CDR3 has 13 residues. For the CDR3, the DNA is TGTGCCAGCAGTTTCCTTCGTCGGACTGAAGCTTTCTTT. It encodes CASSFLRRTEAFF.

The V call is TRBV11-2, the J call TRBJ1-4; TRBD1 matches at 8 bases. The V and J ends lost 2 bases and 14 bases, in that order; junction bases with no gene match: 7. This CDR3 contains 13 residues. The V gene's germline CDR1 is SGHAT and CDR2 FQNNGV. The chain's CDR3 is CASSLSGGGLLFF. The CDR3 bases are TGTGCCAGCAGCTTATCAGGGGGCGGGCTGCTGTTTTTT.

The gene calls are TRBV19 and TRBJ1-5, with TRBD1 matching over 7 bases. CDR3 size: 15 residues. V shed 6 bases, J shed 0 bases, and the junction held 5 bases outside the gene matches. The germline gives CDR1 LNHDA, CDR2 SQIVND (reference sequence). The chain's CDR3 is CASRLGQLSNQPQHF. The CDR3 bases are TGTGCCAGTAGGCTGGGACAGCTTAGCAATCAGCCCCAGCATTTT. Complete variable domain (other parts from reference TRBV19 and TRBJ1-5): DGGITQSPKYLFRKEGQNVTLSCEQNLNHDAMYWYRQDPGQGLRLIYYSQIVNDFQKGDIAEGYSVSREKKESFPLTVTSAQKNPTAFYLCASRLGQLSNQPQHFGDGTRLSIL.

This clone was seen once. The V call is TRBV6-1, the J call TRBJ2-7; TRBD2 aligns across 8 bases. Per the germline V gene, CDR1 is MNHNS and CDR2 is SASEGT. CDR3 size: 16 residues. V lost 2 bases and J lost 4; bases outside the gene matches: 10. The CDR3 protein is CASSELIGGAGYEQYF. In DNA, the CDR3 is TGTGCCAGCAGTGAACTGATCGGGGGGGCCGGGTACGAGCAGTACTTC.

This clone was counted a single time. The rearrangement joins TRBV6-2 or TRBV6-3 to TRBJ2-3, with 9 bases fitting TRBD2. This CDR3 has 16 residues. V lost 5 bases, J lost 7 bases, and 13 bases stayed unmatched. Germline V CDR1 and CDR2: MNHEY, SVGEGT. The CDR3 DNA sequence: TGTGCCAGCAGTGACCCAGCGGGGGGAAGCCTACATACGCAGTATTTT. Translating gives CASSDPAGGSLHTQYF.

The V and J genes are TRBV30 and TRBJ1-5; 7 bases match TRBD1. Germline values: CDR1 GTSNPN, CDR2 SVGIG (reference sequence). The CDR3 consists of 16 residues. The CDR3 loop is CAYRDREDLSNQPQHF. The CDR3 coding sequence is TGTGCTTACCGGGACAGAGAGGACCTTAGCAATCAGCCCCAGCATTTT.

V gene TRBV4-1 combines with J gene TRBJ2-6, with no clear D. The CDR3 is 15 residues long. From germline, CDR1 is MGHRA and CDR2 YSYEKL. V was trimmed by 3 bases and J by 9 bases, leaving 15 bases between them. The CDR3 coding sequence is TGCGCCAGCAGCCAGACCTTAGACCCGGGCAACGTCCTGACTTTC. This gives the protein CASSQTLDPGNVLTF.

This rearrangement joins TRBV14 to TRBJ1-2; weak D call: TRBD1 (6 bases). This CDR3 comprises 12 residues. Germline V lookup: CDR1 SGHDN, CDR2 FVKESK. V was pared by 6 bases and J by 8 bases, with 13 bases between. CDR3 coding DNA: TGTGCCAGCAGTCTAACAGGGTCCGGCTACACCTTC. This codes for CASSLTGSGYTF.

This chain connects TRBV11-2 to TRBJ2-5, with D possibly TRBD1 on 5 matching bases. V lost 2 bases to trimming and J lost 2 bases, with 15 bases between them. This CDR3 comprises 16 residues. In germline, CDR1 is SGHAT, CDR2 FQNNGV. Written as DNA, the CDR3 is TGTGCCAGCAGCTTAAGGGGCAAGGTGGTTCAAGAGACCCAGTACTTC. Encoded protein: CASSLRGKVVQETQYF. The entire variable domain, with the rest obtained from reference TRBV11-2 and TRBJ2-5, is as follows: EAGVAQSPRYKIIEKRQSVAFWCNPISGHATLYWYQQILGQGPKLLIQFQNNGVVDDSQLPKDRFSAERLKGVDSTLKIQPAKLEDSAVYLCASSLRGKVVQETQYFGPGTRLLVL.

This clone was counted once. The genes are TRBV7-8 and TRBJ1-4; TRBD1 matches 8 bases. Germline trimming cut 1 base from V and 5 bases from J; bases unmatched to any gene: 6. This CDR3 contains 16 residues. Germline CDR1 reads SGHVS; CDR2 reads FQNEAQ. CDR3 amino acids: CASSLVRGLNNEKLFF. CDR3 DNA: TGTGCCAGCAGCTTAGTCAGGGGGCTAAACAATGAAAAACTGTTTTTT.

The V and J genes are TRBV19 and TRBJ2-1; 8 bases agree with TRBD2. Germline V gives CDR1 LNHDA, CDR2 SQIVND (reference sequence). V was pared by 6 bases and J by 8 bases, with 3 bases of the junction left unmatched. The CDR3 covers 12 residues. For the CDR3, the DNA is TGTGCCAGTAGGCGGGGGGTGGATGAGCAGTTCTTC. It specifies CASRRGVDEQFF.